This entry features one TCR beta chain sequence. What this receptor recognizes is not known. It has no much larger one-base neighbor in the sample; base qualities were not kept. This specimen belongs to a study of early T cells in non-severe SARS-CoV-2 infection (dated by TCRdb to 2020 to 2022). Concerning the study at large: Bulk RNA from unsorted whole blood was used for TCR sequencing, so alpha and beta chains could not be paired. Study-wide findings and limitations: VDJdb matching was skewed toward anti-spike CD8 responses, so virus-specific expansions were likely underestimated and private and CD4 specificities were missed.

Set within a cohort of healthcare workers in London, UK, this nested case-control study involved weekly PCR testing of nasopharyngeal swabs along with blood sampling. Healthcare workers were recruited between 23 and 31 March 2020, during the week of the UK lockdown, and were followed weekly for up to about 15 weeks. The library was made by 5' RACE. The sample was run on a NextSeq 500. Unique molecular identifiers were attached to individual cDNA molecules in the TCR library protocol so that sequencing error and PCR bias could be corrected. TCR alpha and beta chains were both sequenced, and the abundances of alpha and beta sequences in each sample were closely correlated with each other. Under the source paper's analysis protocol: Decombinator V4 was used to annotate the V gene, J gene and CDR3 of the TCR sequences. TCRs were defined as expanded if a significant change between any two time points was detected under a Poisson model with p below 0.0001. Abundances of TCRs were expressed as counts per million after normalisation to the total number of TCRs sequenced in each sample. TRAV1-2 paired with TRAJ12, TRAJ20 or TRAJ33 defined MAIT TCRs, while TRAV10 paired with TRAJ18 defined iNKT TCRs. A search of VDJdb, accessed on 1 November 2021, was run for TCRs annotated to CMV, EBV and SARS-CoV-2, with TCRs annotated for multiple antigens excluded. The public reads were quality trimmed at Q25 with fastp and then assembled into clones with MiXCR by TCRdb, keeping productive beta chains. Every entry covers one CDR3 protein and lists the most common genes and DNA from its rows. Clone size and V and J calls follow TCRdb, not the original study. The sample profile shows under 35,000 distinct CDR3 sequences; 2.9% of them were found once. The top ten clones comprise 0.55% to 0.9% of the sample.

The CDR3 runs 12 amino acids, cysteine and phenylalanine included. The CDR3 DNA has 36 bases and is translated from base 1. V sheds 7 bases and J sheds 9 bases, leaving 13 bases between their ends. The sequenced material came from whole blood. The chain is assembled from TRBV12-3 or TRBV12-4 and TRBJ2-1; the D element might be TRBD1 or TRBD2, as each aligns at 5 bases. This receptor was identified in an adult who was a healthcare worker with PCR-confirmed SARS-CoV-2 infection or an uninfected control (not recorded which). The nucleotide sequence is TGTGCCAGCACCGAGGGTGGGGGTGAGCAGTTCTTC. Its translation reads: CASTEGGGEQFF.